This entry lists 26 T cell receptor beta chains sequenced from one sample in a study of PD-1 blockade in classical Hodgkin lymphoma. TCRdb keeps only in-frame clones here, not all; method: immunoSEQ multiplex PCR. Of 15,000 to 20,000 clones in the sample, around 86% are singletons; the top ten hold approximately 22%. Each patient relapsed following autologous stem cell transplantation, and prior brentuximab vedotin exposure differed. Sample: peripheral blood mononuclear cells (PBMCs), taken at baseline. These receptors were obtained from a human donor with classical Hodgkin lymphoma.

The chain employs TRBV7-9 and TRBJ2-1; possibly TRBD2 for D (7 bases). Germline loops: CDR1 SEHNR, CDR2 FQNEAQ (reference sequence). Trimming shortened V by 6 bases and J by 8 bases, and 20 bases separated the two germline ends. CDR3 length: 15 residues. The CDR3 DNA reads TGTGCCAGCAGTACTAGGGGGGGGAGGTCGGATGAGCAGTTCTTC. It translates to CASSTRGGRSDEQFF.

V is TRBV5-4 and J is TRBJ2-7; D could derive from TRBD1 or TRBD2 (5 bases each). Trimming removed 3 bases at V and 3 bases at J, with 7 bases between. CDR1 is SGHNT, CDR2 YYREEE, per germline (reference sequence). This CDR3 has 12 residues. This CDR3 is CASSWGRYEQYF. The CDR3 region has the DNA TGTGCCAGCAGCTGGGGACGCTACGAGCAGTACTTC.

The chain couples TRBV5-1 to TRBJ1-1; a possible D gene is TRBD1 (5 bases). Trimming cost V 4 bases and J 4 bases, with 11 bases left between them. CDR1 is SGHRS and CDR2 is YFSETQ in the germline V gene. The CDR3 contains 13 residues. The CDR3 DNA reads as TGCGCCAGCAGCGTAGACGGGGGCACTGAAGCTTTCTTT. Translation gives CASSVDGGTEAFF.

J is TRBJ1-2 and V is TRBV4-2; D uncertain. CDR1 is LGHNA and CDR2 is YNFKEQ in the germline V gene. The CDR3 sequence is 12 residues long. V lost 5 bases, J lost 5 bases, and 9 bases lay in between. The DNA for the CDR3 is TGTGCCAGCAGCAACCCCGGGTATGGCTACACCTTC. The encoded protein is CASSNPGYGYTF.

V gene TRBV18 combines with J gene TRBJ2-3; D call uncertain. Germline V lookup: CDR1 KGHSH, CDR2 LQKENI. Trimming left V 5 bases short and J 2 bases short, with 8 bases between. The CDR3 spans 13 residues. CDR3 coding DNA: TGTGCCAGCTCAAGTACTCTCACAGATACGCAGTATTTT. This encodes CASSSTLTDTQYF.

This clone has only one observation. The chain has TRBV28 and TRBJ2-5; TRBD2 matches 14 bases. V was clipped by 2 bases and J by 1 base; unmatched bases: 12. The CDR3 is 20 residues long. Germline V CDR1 and CDR2: MDHEN, SYDVKM. In DNA, the CDR3 is TGTGCCAGCAGTTTACCTAGTGGGACTAGCGGGAGACCCGGCCAAGAGACCCAGTACTTC. Amino acids: CASSLPSGTSGRPGQETQYF.

The chain carries TRBV5-5 and TRBJ2-2; D might be TRBD2 (6 bases). CDR3 length equals 18 residues. The ends were cut back, 3 bases at V and 1 base at J, with 19 bases in the middle. Germline-derived CDR1 and CDR2 are SGHKS and YYEKEE (reference sequence). CDR3 sequence reads: CASSSHIWGEKNTGELFF. The CDR3 region has the DNA TGTGCCAGCAGCTCCCATATATGGGGGGAGAAGAACACCGGGGAGCTGTTTTTT.

This clone was observed a handful of times. The gene calls are TRBV10-1 and TRBJ2-1, with 7 positions matching TRBD2. The CDR3 is 15 amino acids. Trimming at V came to 0 bases and at J to 4 bases, leaving 3 bases not matched to a gene. From germline, CDR1 is WNHNN and CDR2 SYGVQD (reference sequence). The CDR3 DNA is TGCGCCAGCAGTGAGTCTCGCGGGAGATACAATGAGCAGTTCTTC. Protein: CASSESRGRYNEQFF.

This clone occurred once. This chain links TRBV9 with TRBJ2-7, with 14 positions matching TRBD2. The CDR3 sequence is 13 residues long. The germline CDR1 and CDR2 sequences are SGDLS and YYNGEE. The V and J ends lost 4 bases and 13 bases, in that order; junction bases with no gene match: 7. CDR3 in amino acids: CASSPGTSGRVYF. The CDR3 nucleotides read TGTGCCAGCAGCCCCGGGACTAGCGGGAGAGTATACTTC.

By sample fraction, this clone is medium-sized (0.01 to 0.1%). Other DNA sequences of this sample code for an identical CDR3. The chain couples TRBV7-9 to TRBJ1-4; 9 nucleotides line up with TRBD1. The CDR3 is 15 amino acids. The germline V gene encodes CDR1 SEHNR and CDR2 FQNEAQ (reference sequence). V lost 5 bases and J lost 6; bases outside the gene matches: 7. The CDR3 nucleotides read TGTGCCAGCAGCACCTGGACAGGGGCCGATGAAAAACTGTTTTTT. It specifies CASSTWTGADEKLFF.

The gene calls are TRBV9 and TRBJ2-1; 9 nucleotides align to TRBD2. V was pared by 4 bases and J by 8 bases, with 13 bases of the junction left unmatched. CDR1 SGDLS and CDR2 YYNGEE come from the germline V gene. This CDR3 is built from 16 residues. The CDR3 bases are TGTGCCAGCAGCCGCCTTAGCGGGGGCCGGGTGGATGAGCAGTTCTTC. Translation: CASSRLSGGRVDEQFF. Complete variable domain (other parts from reference TRBV9 and TRBJ2-1): DSGVTQTPKHLITATGQRVTLRCSPRSGDLSVYWYQQSLDQGLQFLIQYYNGEERAKGNILERFSAQQFPDLHSELNLSSLELGDSALYFCASSRLSGGRVDEQFFGPGTRLTVL.

The chain recombines TRBV27 with TRBJ1-2; TRBD1 matches at 9 bases. Germline V gives CDR1 MNHEY, CDR2 SMNVEV (reference sequence). The CDR3 extends over 15 amino acids. Trimming took 2 bases from V and 4 from J; bases not matched to a gene: 5. The CDR3 DNA reads as TGTGCCAGCAGTTTAGTAGGACAGGGGATCTATGGCTACACCTTC. Its protein is CASSLVGQGIYGYTF.

By its share, this clone is medium-sized. The CDR3 DNA sequence: TGTGCCAGCAGTGAGTTCGGAAATTTGGATACGCAGTATTTT. It specifies CASSEFGNLDTQYF. The chain uses TRBV2 and TRBJ2-3; D is ambiguous. The V gene's germline CDR1 is SNHLY and CDR2 FYNNEI. Trimming shortened V by 3 bases and J by 6 bases, and 13 bases separated the two germline ends. CDR3 length: 14 amino acids.

This sequence joins TRBV18 and TRBJ1-5; weak D call: TRBD1 (6 bases). The CDR3 is made up of 16 amino acids. The ends were cut back, 2 bases at V and 0 bases at J, with 11 bases in the middle. Germline lookup yields CDR1 KGHSH and CDR2 LQKENI. The CDR3 DNA reads as TGTGCCAGCTCACCATCAACAGGGACTAGCAATCAGCCCCAGCATTTT. It yields the protein CASSPSTGTSNQPQHF.

The chain links TRBV9 to TRBJ1-5; the D is unclear. CDR1 is SGDLS, CDR2 YYNGEE, per germline. The CDR3 consists of 13 residues. Trimming removed 4 bases at V and 4 bases at J, with 9 bases between. CDR3 residues: CASSHDWNQPQHF. CDR3 sequence (DNA): TGTGCCAGCAGCCACGACTGGAATCAGCCCCAGCATTTT.

The chain is built from TRBV11-3 and TRBJ1-6, with D possibly matching TRBD1 (5 bases). There are 15 residues in the CDR3. Germline V lookup: CDR1 SGHNT, CDR2 YENEEA. V was clipped by 8 bases and J by 7 bases, with 18 bases between them. The CDR3 DNA sequence: TGTGCCAGCCGCGCTTCGAGGGGTTCGAATTCACCCCTCCACTTT. This encodes CASRASRGSNSPLHF.

The genes are TRBV7-9 and TRBJ2-7; D might be TRBD1 or TRBD2, each matching 5 bases. The length of the CDR3 is 14 residues. CDR1 SEHNR and CDR2 FQNEAQ come from the germline V gene (reference sequence). The germline V and J ends were trimmed by 1 base and 9 bases, with 16 bases remaining between them. The chain's CDR3 is CASSLGDGHEGQYF. The CDR3 DNA is TGTGCCAGCAGCTTAGGAGACGGACACGAGGGGCAGTACTTC.

The chain couples TRBV28 to TRBJ1-5; D is perhaps TRBD1 (6 bases). Germline CDR1 reads MDHEN; CDR2 reads SYDVKM. The CDR3 extends over 13 amino acids. V was pared by 5 bases and J by 6 bases, with 11 bases between. Here the CDR3 DNA reads TGTGCCAGCAGTACAGGGTTCAGTCAGCCCCAGCATTTT. It yields the protein CASSTGFSQPQHF.

The chain employs TRBV6-5 and TRBJ2-7, with 7 bases matching TRBD1. The germline gives CDR1 MNHEY, CDR2 SVGAGI. There are 15 residues in the CDR3. V trimming: 0 bases; J trimming: 2 bases; junction bases outside the gene matches: 4. DNA of the CDR3: TGTGCCAGCAGTTACTCGAGGGACAGACCCTACGAGCAGTACTTC. The encoded protein is CASSYSRDRPYEQYF.

This clone showed up just once. V usage is TRBV5-1 and J usage is TRBJ1-6; D is undetermined. This CDR3 is 14 amino acids long. CDR1 is SGHRS, CDR2 YFSETQ, per germline. V was cut by 4 bases and J by 8 bases, with 13 bases left in between. DNA of the CDR3: TGCGCCAGCAGCAGAGAGACGAGCGATTCACCCCTCCACTTT. It translates to CASSRETSDSPLHF. The entire variable domain, with the rest obtained from reference TRBV5-1 and TRBJ1-6, is as follows: KAGVTQTPRYLIKTRGQQVTLSCSPISGHRSVSWYQQTPGQGLQFLFEYFSETQRNKGNFPGRFSGRQFSNSRSEMNVSTLELGDSALYLCASSRETSDSPLHFGNGTRLTVT.

The chain employs TRBV11-3 and TRBJ2-5; D not resolved. The CDR3 covers 11 residues. Trimming shortened V by 5 bases and J by 2 bases, and 3 bases separated the two germline ends. The germline CDR1 and CDR2 sequences are SGHNT and YENEEA. CDR3: CASSVQETQYF. Here the CDR3 DNA reads TGTGCCAGCAGCGTACAAGAGACCCAGTACTTC. Using reference TRBV11-3 and TRBJ2-5 for the parts outside the CDR3, the full variable domain is EAGVVQSPRYKIIEKKQPVAFWCNPISGHNTLYWYLQNLGQGPELLIRYENEEAVDDSQLPKDRFSAERLKGVDSTLKIQPAELGDSAVYLCASSVQETQYFGPGTRLLVL.

The chain couples TRBV11-3 to TRBJ2-7, with D perhaps matching TRBD2 (6 bases). The CDR3 is 14 residues long. Trimming left V 5 bases short and J 3 bases short, with 14 bases between. Germline V CDR1 and CDR2: SGHNT, YENEEA. CDR3: CASSPGPGGYEQYF. The CDR3 DNA is TGTGCCAGCAGCCCCGGACCCGGGGGCTACGAGCAGTACTTC.

The rearrangement links TRBV28 to TRBJ1-2; 8 bases fit TRBD1. CDR1 MDHEN and CDR2 SYDVKM come from the germline V gene. This CDR3 is 16 amino acids long. J gave up 4 bases and V 5 bases, and 12 bases lay outside the gene matches. The CDR3 DNA reads TGTGCCAGCAGTCCCTCGGACAGGGCAAATTTCTATGGCTACACCTTC. The encoded protein is CASSPSDRANFYGYTF.

The J gene is TRBJ1-1, the V gene TRBV7-9, with a tentative D call TRBD1 (5 bases). Per germline, CDR1 SEHNR and CDR2 FQNEAQ (reference sequence). The CDR3 length is 13 residues. Trimming cost V 6 bases and J 8 bases, with 16 bases left between them. CDR3 residues: CASRRSDSPEAFF. The CDR3 DNA sequence: TGTGCCAGCAGAAGGTCCGACAGCCCCGAAGCTTTCTTT.

The rearrangement joins TRBV10-3 to TRBJ1-2; 10 bases are shared with TRBD1. This CDR3 has 16 amino acids. Germline lookup yields CDR1 ENHRY and CDR2 SYGVKD. The V segment lost 7 bases and the J segment 0 bases; nucleotides outside the gene matches: 8. CDR3 nucleotides: TGTGCCATCACCCACCGGGACAGGGGTCCTAACTATGGCTACACCTTC. Encoded protein: CAITHRDRGPNYGYTF.

The chain has TRBV7-2 and TRBJ1-6, with D uncertain. The CDR3 totals 15 residues. V was pared by 4 bases and J by 6 bases, with 13 bases between. Germline-derived CDR1 and CDR2 are SGHTA and FQGNSA. The CDR3 here is CASSYNWQSNSPLHF. For the CDR3, the DNA is TGTGCCAGCAGCTATAACTGGCAGTCTAATTCACCCCTCCACTTT.